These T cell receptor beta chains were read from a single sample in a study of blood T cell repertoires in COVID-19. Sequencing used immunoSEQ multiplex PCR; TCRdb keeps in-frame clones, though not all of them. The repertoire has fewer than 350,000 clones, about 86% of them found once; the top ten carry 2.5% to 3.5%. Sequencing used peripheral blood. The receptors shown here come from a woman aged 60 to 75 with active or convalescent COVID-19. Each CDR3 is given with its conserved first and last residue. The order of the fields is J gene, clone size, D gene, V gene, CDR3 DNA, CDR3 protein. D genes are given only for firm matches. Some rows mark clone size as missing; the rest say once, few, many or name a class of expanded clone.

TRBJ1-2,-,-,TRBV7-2,TGTGCCAGCAGCCCAACGGGTCCGGCCAGCTACACCTTC,CASSPTGPASYTF
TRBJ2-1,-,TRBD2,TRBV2,TGTGCCAGCAGGCCACTAGCGGGGGGGGACAATGAGCAGTTCTTC,CASRPLAGGDNEQFF
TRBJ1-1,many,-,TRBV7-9,TGTGCCAGCAGGGACTCTGGGGAAGCCGAAGCTTTCTTT,CASRDSGEAEAFF
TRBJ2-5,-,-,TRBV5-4,TGTGCCAGCACGGTCCGGACTCGCGACGAGACCCAGTACTTC,CASTVRTRDETQYF
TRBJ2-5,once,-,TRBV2,TGTGCCAGCAGGGAGGGTTTAGTAGAGACCCAGTACTTC,CASREGLVETQYF
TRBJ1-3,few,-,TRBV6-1,TGTGCCAGCAGTGAAGCCAGAGTCTCCGGGGCTGGAAACACCATATATTTT,CASSEARVSGAGNTIYF
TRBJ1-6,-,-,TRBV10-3,TGTGCCATCAGTGAGTCGGACAGAGCGGGGTATAATTCACCCCTCCACTTT,CAISESDRAGYNSPLHF
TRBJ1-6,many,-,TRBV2,TGTGCCAGCAGTGTTACAGAAACAGGGCGCGGTTCACCCCTCCACTTT,CASSVTETGRGSPLHF
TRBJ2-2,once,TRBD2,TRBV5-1,TGCGCCAGCAGCTCTGGCGGGGGGCCTACCGGGGAGCTGTTTTTT,CASSSGGGPTGELFF
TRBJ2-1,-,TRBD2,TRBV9,TGTGCCAGCAGCGTAGGACTAGCGGATTCCTACAATGAGCAGTTCTTC,CASSVGLADSYNEQFF
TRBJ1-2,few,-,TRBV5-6,TGTGCCAGCAGCTTGGAGCGGGGGGTCGGAGGCTACACCTTC,CASSLERGVGGYTF
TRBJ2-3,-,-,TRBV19,TGTGCCAGTAGTATAGATCTGGGCTACACAGATACGCAGTATTTT,CASSIDLGYTDTQYF
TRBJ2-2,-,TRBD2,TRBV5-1,TGCGCCAGCAGCTTTCTAGCGGGGGGGACTACCGGGGAGCTGTTTTTT,CASSFLAGGTTGELFF
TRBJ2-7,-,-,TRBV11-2,TGTGCCAGCAGCTTAGAACCTAACGGGGGCTACGAGCAGTACTTC,CASSLEPNGGYEQYF
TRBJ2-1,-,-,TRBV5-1,TGCGCCAGCAGCGTCGAGACCAGGGAGCAGTTCTTC,CASSVETREQFF
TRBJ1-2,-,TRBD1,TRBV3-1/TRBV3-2,TGTGCCAGCAGCCCTAAGACAGGGGGGGCTATTTCGGGCTACACCTTC,CASSPKTGGAISGYTF
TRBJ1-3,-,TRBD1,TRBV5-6,TGTGCCAGCAGCTTGGACAGGCAGGGGGGACACTCTGGAAACACCATATATTTT,CASSLDRQGGHSGNTIYF
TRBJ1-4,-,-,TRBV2,TGTGCCAGCATTTCCGACAGGAGCCTTAATGAAAAACTGTTTTTT,CASISDRSLNEKLFF
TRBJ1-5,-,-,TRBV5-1,TGCGCCAGCAGTGCGGACGGGGGCAATCAGCCCCAGCATTTT,CASSADGGNQPQHF
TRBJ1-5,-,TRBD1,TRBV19,TGTGCCAGTACTAAGACAGGGGATCAGCCCCAGCATTTT,CASTKTGDQPQHF
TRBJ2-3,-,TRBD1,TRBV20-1,TGCAGTGCTAGTGAAACAGGGGGCGGGACAGATACGCAGTATTTT,CSASETGGGTDTQYF